Below, one T cell receptor (beta chain) is given with its context. The entry originates in a study of blood T cell repertoires in COVID-19. Per the study methods: Amplification with reference gene primers provided the estimates of nucleated cell counts. Data came from immunoSEQ multiplex PCR; TCRdb stores just in-frame clones and leaves some out. V and J calls and clone size are copied from that table; D and trimming were computed from the DNA. The data show around 200,000 clones, roughly 85% seen once. The clonotype originates from a woman aged 18-29 years who had recovered from COVID-19. Specimen: peripheral blood.

CDR3 sequence (DNA): TGTGCCAGCGGAAGCAGGGATACGCAGTATTTT. It codes for CASGSRDTQYF. V is TRBV7-3 and J is TRBJ2-3; no reliable D call. Germline V gene data show CDR1 as SGHTA and CDR2 as FQGTGA. This CDR3 spans 11 amino acids. Trimming left V 8 bases short and J 6 bases short, with 9 bases between.